The clone carrying this T cell receptor beta chain was detected ten times or more. What it binds is not known. This record comes from a study of regulatory T cells in long-lasting Graves disease. Time point described: newly diagnosed GD, antithyroid drugs for less than 3 months. PBMC RNA was the source of the TCR library. V lost 4 bases and J lost 0, with 13 bases in between. This CDR3 comprises 15 residues. From germline, CDR1 is SGHRS and CDR2 YFSETQ. General study points: Favored gene segments in persistent disease were TRBV28, TRBJ1-2 and TRBJ2-5.

Arm-PCR of CDR3 regions and iRepertoire HTBI primers were the basis on which TCR beta libraries were built. TCRdb re-called the multiplex PCR reads with MiXCR, one entry per CDR3 protein. Seen here are about 500,000 distinct CDR3 sequences, under 20% observed once, and the top ten hold more than 10%. These sequences were also reported in another study, on T cells in Graves' hyperthyroidism and ophthalmopathy. From that report: Hyperthyroidism had been newly diagnosed in patients aged 18 to 65, and its duration was under 2 months. Carried out on the TCR CDR3, a first-round RT-PCR used the HTBI primer set.

This sample comprised peripheral blood mononuclear cells (PBMCs), obtained at new diagnosis, from a patient treated with antithyroid drugs. This chain joins TRBV5-1 and TRBJ1-1; TRBD1 might be the D (6 bases). This clonotype was sampled from a man aged 40-50 years with Graves disease. In DNA form, the CDR3 reads TGCGCCAGCAGCCCGGTAACAGGGTTGAACACTGAAGCTTTCTTT. It encodes CASSPVTGLNTEAFF.